In this sample, the clone carrying this T cell receptor (beta chain) turned up many times. RNA transcripts yielded amplified TCR beta CDR3 regions. The study used the HTBI primer set for a first-round RT-PCR of the TCR CDR3. Each CDR3 protein gets one entry after TCRdb re-called the multiplex PCR reads with MiXCR. This table has a few hundred thousand distinct CDR3 sequences, around 20% appearing once. The CDR3 runs 16 residues. The trim removed 1 base at V and 1 base at J, leaving 5 bases unmatched. Germline-derived CDR1 and CDR2 are SGHRS and YFSETQ. These data belong to a study of T cells in Graves' hyperthyroidism and ophthalmopathy.

The sequencing sample was made of blood. The source is a man younger than 30 with Graves' hyperthyroidism. This chain joins TRBV5-1 and TRBJ2-5; 9 bases line up with TRBD2. The CDR3 loop reads CASSLLTSGPQETQYF. The DNA of the CDR3 is TGCGCCAGCAGCTTGTTGACTAGCGGCCCCCAAGAGACCCAGTACTTC.